The 26 T cell receptor beta chains given below trace back to one sample, sequenced in a study of somatic mutations in cytotoxic T cells in rheumatoid arthritis. Sequenced by immunoSEQ multiplex PCR; TCRdb stores in-frame clones only, minus some. This table holds some 16,000 clones, 70% to 85% found once. The specimen sequenced was CD8+ T cells sorted from blood. The receptors here all came from an adult with rheumatoid arthritis.

The chain couples TRBV27 to TRBJ2-5, with TRBD1 identical over 7 bases. This CDR3 region has 14 residues. In germline, CDR1 is MNHEY, CDR2 SMNVEV (reference sequence). Losses at the gene ends were 5 bases for V and 3 bases for J; bases not matched to a gene: 6. CDR3 amino acids: CASSPTDREETQYF. For the CDR3, the DNA is TGTGCCAGCAGTCCCACCGACAGGGAAGAGACCCAGTACTTC.

The genes are TRBV29-1 and TRBJ2-3; D is uncertain. Trimming removed 5 bases at V and 5 bases at J, with 5 bases between. There are 10 residues in the CDR3. Germline values: CDR1 SQVTM, CDR2 ANQGSEA. The CDR3 is CSVSRDTQYF. DNA of the CDR3: TGCAGCGTTTCTAGAGATACGCAGTATTTT.

The chain carries TRBV6-5 and TRBJ1-6; D perhaps matches TRBD1 (6 bases). This CDR3 is 14 amino acids long. The germline CDR1 and CDR2 sequences are MNHEY and SVGAGI. Trimming took 6 bases from V and 10 from J, leaving 16 bases between them. In DNA, the CDR3 is TGTGCCAGCAGCCCAGAGGGGGGAAGGTCACCCCTCCACTTT. Amino acids: CASSPEGGRSPLHF.

This chain connects TRBV27 to TRBJ2-1; D might be TRBD2 (7 bases). The germline V gene encodes CDR1 MNHEY and CDR2 SMNVEV (reference sequence). CDR3 length: 15 residues. The V end lost 2 bases, the J end lost 8 bases, and 16 bases lay between the germline ends. The CDR3 here is CASSLRGGGAYEQFF. Here the CDR3 DNA reads TGTGCCAGCAGTTTAAGGGGAGGGGGGGCCTATGAGCAGTTCTTC.

The chain uses TRBV30 and TRBJ1-1; no clear D gene. The CDR3 covers 9 residues. Germline-derived CDR1 and CDR2 are GTSNPN and SVGIG (reference sequence). Trimming removed 8 bases at V and 0 bases at J, with 1 base between. CDR3 protein: CALNTEAFF. DNA of the CDR3: TGTGCCCTGAACACTGAAGCTTTCTTT.

V usage is TRBV4-1 and J usage is TRBJ1-2; 7 positions match TRBD1. With V trimmed by 4 bases and J by 2 bases, 4 bases remained unmatched. This CDR3 is built from 14 residues. The germline CDR1 and CDR2 sequences are MGHRA and YSYEKL. In DNA form, the CDR3 reads TGCGCCAGCAGCCGGGACAGCTTCAACTATGGCTACACCTTC. This sequence encodes CASSRDSFNYGYTF.

CDR3 sequence: CASSQETDSSYEQYF. The CDR3, as DNA: TGCGCCAGCAGCCAAGAAACGGACTCCTCCTACGAGCAGTACTTC. This chain uses TRBV4-1 with TRBJ2-7; D might be TRBD2 (5 bases). There are 15 residues in the CDR3. V dropped 0 bases and J dropped 0 bases, with 9 bases sitting between them. Germline assignment: CDR1 MGHRA and CDR2 YSYEKL.

The rearrangement joins TRBV29-1 to TRBJ1-2, with TRBD1 matching 9 bases. The CDR3 has 14 amino acids. The germline gives CDR1 SQVTM, CDR2 ANQGSEA. Losses at the gene ends were 3 bases for V and 5 bases for J; bases not matched to a gene: 7. This chain's CDR3 is CSVEGGQGMYGYTF. The DNA of the CDR3 is TGCAGCGTTGAGGGTGGACAGGGGATGTATGGCTACACCTTC.

This chain's CDR3 is CASSLLIRSGGAGELFF. DNA for the CDR3: TGTGCCAGCAGCTTGTTGATTCGGAGCGGGGGGGCCGGGGAGCTGTTTTTT. This chain connects TRBV5-4 to TRBJ2-2, with TRBD2 matching over 10 bases. Per germline, CDR1 SGHNT and CDR2 YYREEE (reference sequence). The CDR3 is 17 amino acids. V shed 1 base, J shed 6 bases, and the junction held 9 bases outside the gene matches.

The V call is TRBV30, the J call TRBJ1-5; no definite D call. Germline V gene lookup returns CDR1 GTSNPN and CDR2 SVGIG (reference sequence). The CDR3 is made up of 13 amino acids. The V gene lost 0 bases and the J gene lost 4 bases, with 7 bases spanning the gap. CDR3 sequence reads: CAWSVGRNQPQHF. The CDR3 DNA reads TGTGCCTGGAGTGTAGGTAGGAATCAGCCCCAGCATTTT.

This chain links TRBV30 with TRBJ1-3; D is possibly TRBD1 (6 bases). In germline, CDR1 is GTSNPN, CDR2 SVGIG (reference sequence). Between the trimmed V and J ends, which lost 2 bases and 2 bases, there was a span of 13 bases. The CDR3 has 15 residues. Here the CDR3 DNA reads TGTGCCTGGAGTCCCCGCGACAGGACTGGAAACACCATATATTTT. It encodes CAWSPRDRTGNTIYF.

This chain uses TRBV5-1 with TRBJ2-3, with 7 bases fitting TRBD2. From germline, CDR1 is SGHRS and CDR2 YFSETQ. There are 18 residues in the CDR3. V was pared by 4 bases and J by 2 bases, with 16 bases of the junction left unmatched. The CDR3 region is CASSLGGEPSGPTDTQYF. The CDR3 DNA reads TGCGCCAGCAGCCTGGGAGGGGAGCCTAGCGGCCCCACAGATACGCAGTATTTT.

This chain uses TRBV27 with TRBJ1-6; 9 bases line up with TRBD1. V trimming: 5 bases; J trimming: 10 bases; junction bases outside the gene matches: 18. The CDR3 spans 18 residues. The germline gives CDR1 MNHEY, CDR2 SMNVEV (reference sequence). CDR3 DNA: TGTGCCAGCAGTGCGCCGGGACAGGGAGGCCCGGGGGACTCACCCCTCCACTTT. Translating gives CASSAPGQGGPGDSPLHF.

The chain carries TRBV6-4 and TRBJ1-1; D is perhaps TRBD1 (5 bases). In germline, CDR1 is MRHNA, CDR2 SNTAGT. V was shortened by 10 bases and J by 6 bases, with 18 bases between the two germline ends. This CDR3 spans 13 amino acids. CDR3 sequence (DNA): TGTGCCACCAGACCGGGCGCGGGGGCTGAAGCTTTCTTT. It encodes CATRPGAGAEAFF.

This clone was detected a few times. This rearrangement joins TRBV5-1 to TRBJ2-5; D not resolved. V was pared by 5 bases and J by 1 base, with 9 bases between. The CDR3 is made up of 13 amino acids. Germline V gene lookup returns CDR1 SGHRS and CDR2 YFSETQ. The CDR3 is CASSSPLQETQYF. The DNA for the CDR3 is TGCGCCAGCAGTTCACCTCTCCAAGAGACCCAGTACTTC.

This clone was seen a handful of times. V usage is TRBV19 and J usage is TRBJ1-4; D unclear. V lost 6 bases to trimming and J lost 2 bases, with 1 base between them. Looked up from germline, CDR1 is LNHDA and CDR2 is SQIVND (reference sequence). The CDR3 is 11 residues long. CDR3 sequence reads: CASSTNEKLFF. For the CDR3, the DNA is TGTGCCAGTAGCACTAATGAAAAACTGTTTTTT.

J is TRBJ1-2 and V is TRBV5-5; 7 bases are shared with TRBD1. There are 18 residues in the CDR3. Losses at the gene ends were 0 bases for V and 0 bases for J; bases not matched to a gene: 11. Germline V gene data show CDR1 as SGHKS and CDR2 as YYEKEE (reference sequence). The CDR3 loop is CASSLADRVLLTNYGYTF. In DNA, the CDR3 is TGTGCCAGCAGCTTGGCTGACAGGGTCCTGCTAACTAACTATGGCTACACCTTC.

The chain joins TRBV6-4 to TRBJ2-3, with unresolved D. V lost 8 bases, J lost 2 bases, and 11 bases lay in between. Germline loops: CDR1 MRHNA, CDR2 SNTAGT. CDR3 size: 13 residues. CDR3 bases: TGTGCCAGCGGCCAGGCGGCCACAGATACGCAGTATTTT. Protein sequence: CASGQAATDTQYF.

The CDR3 sequence: CASSLFNYEQYF. Here the CDR3 DNA reads TGTGCCAGCAGCCTCTTCAATTACGAGCAGTACTTC. The gene calls are TRBV7-9 and TRBJ2-5; no firm D call. The DNA end is more similar to TRBJ2-7, so the J call may be wrong. Germline CDR1 SEHNR, CDR2 FQNEAQ (reference sequence). The CDR3 sequence is 12 residues long.

V gene TRBV29-1 combines with J gene TRBJ1-3, with no clear D. V shed 4 bases and J shed 4 bases, with 5 bases lying between them. The germline CDR1 and CDR2 sequences are SQVTM and ANQGSEA. The CDR3 consists of 11 residues. The CDR3 DNA is TGCAGCGTTGTGTGGGGAAACACCATATATTTT. Protein sequence: CSVVWGNTIYF.

This clone was observed a handful of times. This chain joins TRBV4-1 and TRBJ1-1; unclear D gene. The V end lost 4 bases, the J end lost 2 bases, and 2 bases lay between the germline ends. CDR3 length: 11 amino acids. Per germline, CDR1 MGHRA and CDR2 YSYEKL. The DNA of the CDR3 is TGCGCCAGCAGCCTCAACACTGAAGCTTTCTTT. Protein sequence: CASSLNTEAFF.

This chain links TRBV4-1 with TRBJ1-5, with TRBD1 as a possible D gene (5 bases). The CDR3 extends over 14 amino acids. The germline V gene encodes CDR1 MGHRA and CDR2 YSYEKL. The ends were cut back, 1 base at V and 1 base at J, with 5 bases in the middle. The DNA for the CDR3 is TGCGCCAGCAGCCAAGGACAGAGCAATCAGCCCCAGCATTTT. Its translation: CASSQGQSNQPQHF.

This chain uses TRBV6-1 with TRBJ2-1, with D perhaps TRBD1 (5 bases). Germline assignment: CDR1 MNHNS and CDR2 SASEGT. The germline V and J ends were trimmed by 1 base and 6 bases, with 13 bases remaining between them. The CDR3 totals 15 residues. This chain's CDR3 is CASSEGAGILNEQFF. The CDR3 DNA follows: TGTGCCAGCAGTGAAGGGGCAGGGATTCTCAATGAGCAGTTCTTC.

The J gene is TRBJ2-3, the V gene TRBV6-5; 15 nucleotides match TRBD2. V lost 5 bases, J lost 4 bases, and 1 base stayed unmatched. The CDR3 runs to 15 residues. Germline lookup yields CDR1 MNHEY and CDR2 SVGAGI. CDR3 coding DNA: TGTGCCAGCAGTGGACTAGCGGGGGGGCCAGATACGCAGTATTTT. It yields the protein CASSGLAGGPDTQYF.

The chain couples TRBV2 to TRBJ1-2; TRBD1 matches at 11 bases. Germline assignment: CDR1 SNHLY and CDR2 FYNNEI. V lost 3 bases, J lost 8 bases, and 5 bases stayed unmatched. CDR3 size: 14 residues. Here the CDR3 DNA reads TGTGCCAGCAGTGATCCGGGACAGGGGGTGGGCTACACCTTC. Translated: CASSDPGQGVGYTF.

This clone was picked up a small number of times. V usage is TRBV30 and J usage is TRBJ2-7, with D perhaps matching TRBD1 (6 bases). Between the trimmed V and J ends, which lost 2 bases and 2 bases, there was a span of 13 bases. The CDR3 length is 14 residues. Germline loops: CDR1 GTSNPN, CDR2 SVGIG (reference sequence). The CDR3 is CAWSYLTGTYEQYF. The CDR3 nucleotides are TGTGCCTGGAGTTACCTCACAGGGACCTACGAGCAGTACTTC.